These 32 T cell receptor beta chains originate from one sample sequenced in a study of cytomegalovirus exposure and HLA in healthy donors. PCR employed 60 Vbeta and 13 Jbeta primers. This table comes from immunoSEQ multiplex PCR, and its TCRdb copy is limited to in-frame clones, with some not included. The sample lists 100,000 to 130,000 clones, around 76% occurring once. Sequenced sample: PBMCs. All receptors derive from a man aged 25 to 45 in good health and CMV-seropositive.

This clone has a single count. The chain's CDR3 is CASRLRGGVNQPQHF. The CDR3 DNA reads as TGTGCCAGCAGACTTCGGGGAGGGGTCAATCAGCCCCAGCATTTT. The chain joins TRBV27 to TRBJ1-5, with TRBD1 as a possible D gene (5 bases). Germline V gene sequence: CDR1 MNHEY, CDR2 SMNVEV (reference sequence). The CDR3 has 15 amino acids. V was clipped by 6 bases and J by 3 bases, with 15 bases between them.

The chain employs TRBV7-9 and TRBJ2-7, with unresolved D. There are 11 residues in the CDR3. CDR1 and CDR2 (germline): SEHNR, FQNEAQ (reference sequence). Trimming stripped 3 bases from V and 5 bases from J, with 5 bases between. The CDR3 region is CASSFDNEQYF. In nucleotides, the CDR3 is TGTGCCAGCAGCTTCGACAACGAGCAGTACTTC.

With respect to this clone: The sample holds other DNA sequences that translate to the same CDR3. The V and J genes are TRBV2 and TRBJ1-2; no clear D gene. Germline V lookup: CDR1 SNHLY, CDR2 FYNNEI. This CDR3 is built from 11 residues. Trimming took off 6 bases at V and 6 bases at J, with 8 bases between the two ends. The CDR3 DNA reads as TGTGCCAGCAGCTCCGGAGATGGCTACACCTTC. Its translation is CASSSGDGYTF.

This chain joins TRBV6-1 and TRBJ2-7; D possibly corresponds to TRBD1 (6 bases). The V end lost 7 bases, the J end lost 4 bases, and 14 bases lay between the germline ends. The germline V gene encodes CDR1 MNHNS and CDR2 SASEGT. CDR3 size: 13 residues. CDR3 DNA: TGTGCCAGCAAAGGGGGTTTTCCTTACGAGCAGTACTTC. This sequence encodes CASKGGFPYEQYF.

In nucleotides, the CDR3 is TGTGCCAGCTCACGTCGACAGGGGGAAGAGACCCAGTACTTC. Amino acid sequence: CASSRRQGEETQYF. The rearrangement uses TRBV18 and TRBJ2-5, with 9 bases identical to TRBD1. CDR3 length: 14 amino acids. The V segment lost 4 bases and the J segment 3 bases; nucleotides outside the gene matches: 3. CDR1 and CDR2 (germline): KGHSH, LQKENI.

The chain has TRBV18 and TRBJ1-2; TRBD1 is a possible D gene (6 bases). The V and J ends lost 4 bases and 3 bases respectively, with 9 bases between them. Germline CDR1 is KGHSH and CDR2 is LQKENI. The CDR3 is 13 amino acids. The CDR3 loop is CASSLRTDYGYTF. The CDR3 coding sequence is TGTGCCAGCTCACTGAGGACAGACTATGGCTACACCTTC. Using reference TRBV18 and TRBJ1-2 for the parts outside the CDR3, the full variable domain is NAGVMQNPRHLVRRRGQEARLRCSPMKGHSHVYWYRQLPEEGLKFMVYLQKENIIDESGMPKERFSAEFPKEGPSILRIQQVVRGDSAAYFCASSLRTDYGYTFGSGTRLTVV.

The chain recombines TRBV6-5 with TRBJ1-2; weak D call: TRBD1 (5 bases). Trimming cost V 6 bases and J 7 bases, with 9 bases left between them. This CDR3 region has 11 residues. Germline CDR1 reads MNHEY; CDR2 reads SVGAGI. CDR3 amino acids: CASSRQFGYTF. In DNA, the CDR3 is TGTGCCAGCAGCCGACAGTTTGGCTACACCTTC.

This clone was seen more than once but under ten times. The chain uses TRBV11-2 and TRBJ2-1; 10 bases line up with TRBD2. The CDR3 consists of 15 residues. Germline V gene sequence: CDR1 SGHAT, CDR2 FQNNGV. The J segment lost 9 bases and the V segment lost 2 bases, leaving 7 bases of the junction unmatched. The chain's CDR3 is CASSLSSGGATEQFF. As DNA, the CDR3 is TGTGCCAGCAGCTTATCAAGCGGGGGGGCCACTGAGCAGTTCTTC.

This clone was recorded only once. The chain combines TRBV12-1 with TRBJ2-2; the D call of TRBD2 is as the table states it, not checked on the DNA. TRBV12-1 is an annotated pseudogene. CDR3 length equals 16 residues. CDR3 sequence: CASSFEGLAGTGELFF. In nucleotides, the CDR3 is TGTGCCAGCAGCTTTGAAGGCCTAGCTGGCACCGGGGAGCTGTTTTTT.

The rearrangement uses TRBV6-5 and TRBJ2-1; D is unclear. Germline V CDR1 and CDR2: MNHEY, SVGAGI. Trimming removed 8 bases from V and 5 bases from J, with 10 bases in between. CDR3 size: 12 residues. The CDR3 spells CASGDHNNEQFF. The CDR3 bases are TGTGCCAGCGGAGACCACAACAATGAGCAGTTCTTC.

The V and J genes are TRBV19 and TRBJ1-5, with 10 nucleotides matching TRBD1. Trimming removed 6 bases from V and 4 bases from J; junction bases left unmatched: 6. This CDR3 has 15 residues. The germline CDR1 and CDR2 sequences are LNHDA and SQIVND (reference sequence). Here the CDR3 DNA reads TGTGCCAGTAGCTTGACAGGGGGCTTAAATCAGCCCCAGCATTTT. Translation gives CASSLTGGLNQPQHF.

This chain joins TRBV4-1 and TRBJ1-2; D is unclear. The CDR3 runs 16 residues. Germline V CDR1 and CDR2: MGHRA, YSYEKL. Trimming stripped 2 bases from V and 8 bases from J, with 21 bases between. The CDR3 region has the DNA TGCGCCAGCAGCCAACTCCCTATGCCCACGGGAATCGGCTACACCTTC. It translates to CASSQLPMPTGIGYTF.

In the case of this clone: An end of the junction differs from the germline gene, which may be a read error. This chain links TRBV7-9 with TRBJ2-7; 7 nucleotides match TRBD1. Germline CDR1 is SEHNR and CDR2 is FQNEAQ (reference sequence). CDR3 length: 16 amino acids. CDR3 coding DNA: TGTTCCAGCAGCTTAGACCGGGACAGAGTATTCTACGAGCAGTACTTC. This translates into CSSSLDRDRVFYEQYF.

V gene TRBV5-4 combines with J gene TRBJ2-1; 13 bases are a match to TRBD2. CDR3 length equals 15 residues. CDR1 and CDR2 from the germline V gene are SGHNT and YYREEE (reference sequence). Trimming removed 4 bases from V and 4 bases from J; junction bases left unmatched: 2. The CDR3 region is CASSGTSGTYNEQFF. In DNA form, the CDR3 reads TGTGCCAGCAGCGGGACTAGCGGGACTTACAATGAGCAGTTCTTC.

The gene calls are TRBV29-1 and TRBJ2-7, with 8 nucleotides matching TRBD2. Germline V gives CDR1 SQVTM, CDR2 ANQGSEA. The CDR3 consists of 12 residues. Trimming cost V 5 bases and J 6 bases; bases outside gene matches: 6. CDR3 sequence reads: CSVPGGGREQYF. The DNA of the CDR3 is TGCAGCGTTCCGGGGGGGGGTCGCGAGCAGTACTTC.

The chain combines TRBV6-4 with TRBJ2-3, with 7 bases identical to TRBD1. With V trimmed by 2 bases and J by 5 bases, 4 bases remained unmatched. The CDR3 totals 14 residues. The V gene's germline CDR1 is MRHNA and CDR2 SNTAGT. The CDR3 protein is CASSDRGQEDTQYF. The CDR3 DNA reads as TGTGCCAGCAGTGACAGGGGGCAGGAAGATACGCAGTATTTT.

This sequence joins TRBV21-1 and TRBJ2-5; TRBD1 is the table's D call, not checked against the DNA. TRBV21-1 is recorded as a pseudogene. The CDR3 has 16 residues. The CDR3 coding sequence is TGTGCCAGCAGCAAAGCAAGGACAGGGGGGCCGGAGACCCAGTACTTC. Its protein product is CASSKARTGGPETQYF.

The chain is built from TRBV10-3 and TRBJ2-1, with D possibly TRBD2 on 5 matching bases. The CDR3 totals 15 residues. Germline lookup yields CDR1 ENHRY and CDR2 SYGVKD. V gave up 7 bases and J gave up 6 bases, with 19 bases separating them. The CDR3 nucleotides read TGTGCCATCACCGAGGGCGGGTTAGTATCCAATGAGCAGTTCTTC. Translating gives CAITEGGLVSNEQFF.

This sequence joins TRBV5-1 and TRBJ1-4, with 7 nucleotides matching TRBD1. Germline-derived CDR1 and CDR2 are SGHRS and YFSETQ. The CDR3 runs 17 residues. J was trimmed by 6 bases and V by 3 bases; bases with no gene match: 14. CDR3 region: CASSSGGLKGPDEKLFF. CDR3 sequence (DNA): TGCGCCAGCAGCTCAGGGGGGCTAAAAGGACCCGATGAAAAACTGTTTTTT.

CDR3 loop: CASSSYETGETEAFF. CDR3 coding DNA: TGTGCCAGCAGCTCCTATGAGACAGGGGAAACTGAAGCTTTCTTT. The rearrangement uses TRBV6-1 and TRBJ1-1; 8 bases agree with TRBD1. Per the germline V gene, CDR1 is MNHNS and CDR2 is SASEGT. The CDR3 has 15 residues. With V trimmed by 6 bases and J by 5 bases, 11 bases remained unmatched.

The rearrangement links TRBV30 to TRBJ2-7, with TRBD1 matching 7 bases. Looked up from germline, CDR1 is GTSNPN and CDR2 is SVGIG (reference sequence). There are 15 residues in the CDR3. Trimming removed 3 bases from V and 7 bases from J; junction bases left unmatched: 15. CDR3: CAWSRAQTGSAEQYF. The CDR3 DNA is TGTGCCTGGAGCCGCGCGCAGACAGGGTCGGCGGAGCAGTACTTC.

This clone has more than one count but fewer than ten. The chain is built from TRBV15 and TRBJ1-3; 8 bases line up with TRBD1. The trim removed 0 bases at V and 9 bases at J, leaving 7 bases unmatched. Germline V gene lookup returns CDR1 LNHNV and CDR2 YYDKDF (reference sequence). CDR3 size: 15 residues. The CDR3 nucleotides read TGTGCCACCAGCAGAGAGGGACAGGCGATAGGCACCATATATTTT. This gives the protein CATSREGQAIGTIYF.

The chain combines TRBV13 with TRBJ2-5; D perhaps matches TRBD2 (5 bases). Germline CDR1 PRHDT, CDR2 FYEKMQ (reference sequence). CDR3 size: 14 residues. Between the trimmed V and J ends, which lost 3 bases and 8 bases, there was a span of 16 bases. The CDR3 loop reads CASSFAGPRETQYF. In nucleotides, the CDR3 is TGTGCCAGCAGCTTTGCGGGTCCTAGGGAAACCCAGTACTTC.

This sequence joins TRBV19 and TRBJ1-2; the match to TRBD1 covers 9 bases. V dropped 2 bases and J dropped 4; count of bases not matched to a gene: 5. The germline CDR1 and CDR2 sequences are LNHDA and SQIVND (reference sequence). The CDR3 length is 15 residues. CDR3 coding DNA: TGTGCCAGTAGTATAATAACAGGGGGCGGCTATGGCTACACCTTC. Its translation: CASSIITGGGYGYTF.

The chain carries TRBV6-5 and TRBJ1-2; no firm D call. CDR1 is MNHEY and CDR2 is SVGAGI in the germline V gene. The CDR3 has 13 residues. The V and J ends lost 2 bases and 8 bases respectively, with 12 bases between them. Here the CDR3 reads CASSYGGREGYTF. As DNA, the CDR3 is TGTGCCAGCAGTTACGGCGGGCGGGAGGGCTACACCTTC.

This clone was counted once. This chain uses TRBV30 with TRBJ1-4; no clear D gene. Germline-derived CDR1 and CDR2 are GTSNPN and SVGIG (reference sequence). The CDR3 is 11 amino acids. V was cut by 7 bases and J by 6 bases, with 9 bases left in between. CDR3 sequence: CALDSDEKLFF. CDR3 nucleotide sequence: TGTGCCTTGGACTCTGATGAAAAACTGTTTTTT.

The chain links TRBV7-9 to TRBJ1-2; the D is unclear. The germline gives CDR1 SEHNR, CDR2 FQNEAQ (reference sequence). The CDR3 runs to 16 residues. Trimming pared 2 bases from V and 6 bases from J, leaving 19 bases between. Written as DNA, the CDR3 is TGTGCCAGCAGCTTAAACTCCTTCGGCTCAGGCGATGGCTACACCTTC. Protein: CASSLNSFGSGDGYTF.

The chain's CDR3 is CASSLVGGNQPQHF. In DNA, the CDR3 is TGCGCCAGCAGCTTGGTAGGGGGCAATCAGCCCCAGCATTTT. The gene calls are TRBV5-1 and TRBJ1-5, with TRBD1 as a possible D gene (5 bases). This CDR3 region has 14 residues. The germline gives CDR1 SGHRS, CDR2 YFSETQ. With 0 bases removed from V and 2 bases from J, the gap between germline ends came to 6 bases. Full variable domain (outside the CDR3, taken from reference TRBV5-1 and TRBJ1-5): KAGVTQTPRYLIKTRGQQVTLSCSPISGHRSVSWYQQTPGQGLQFLFEYFSETQRNKGNFPGRFSGRQFSNSRSEMNVSTLELGDSALYLCASSLVGGNQPQHFGDGTRLSIL.

Here the CDR3 DNA reads TGTGCCAGCAGCTTATATTCCGGGACAAACCCGGTACGACTGTTTTTT. Encoded protein: CASSLYSGTNPVRLFF. The chain joins TRBV7-9 to TRBJ1-4; a possible D gene is TRBD1 (6 bases). The germline V gene encodes CDR1 SEHNR and CDR2 FQNEAQ (reference sequence). V lost 2 bases, J lost 13 bases, and 23 bases lay in between. This CDR3 region has 16 residues.

This clone was seen only a few times. The J gene is TRBJ1-4, the V gene TRBV6-5, with D unclear. Germline V gene data show CDR1 as MNHEY and CDR2 as SVGAGI. The CDR3 is made up of 13 amino acids. Between the trimmed V and J ends, which lost 6 bases and 7 bases, there was a span of 12 bases. CDR3 residues: CASRSVEAEKLFF. Here the CDR3 DNA reads TGTGCCAGCAGGTCGGTCGAGGCTGAAAAACTGTTTTTT.

The chain has TRBV6-5 and TRBJ1-1; D unresolved. CDR1 is MNHEY and CDR2 is SVGAGI in the germline V gene. The CDR3 covers 13 residues. The ends were cut back, 5 bases at V and 0 bases at J, with 7 bases in the middle. CDR3 bases: TGTGCCAGCAGTCCGACTGTGAACACTGAAGCTTTCTTT. Protein: CASSPTVNTEAFF.

The chain uses TRBV19 and TRBJ2-4; TRBD1 matches 9 bases. This CDR3 has 16 amino acids. Trimming removed 6 bases from V and 3 bases from J; junction bases left unmatched: 9. CDR1 and CDR2 (germline): LNHDA, SQIVND (reference sequence). The CDR3 sequence: CASSRPPGQGKNIQYF. CDR3 coding DNA: TGTGCCAGTAGCAGACCGCCGGGACAGGGCAAAAACATTCAGTACTTC.